This TCR beta chain was observed in a study of beta chain features in type 1 diabetes. In the case of this clone: Its antigen is unidentified.

CD4+ naive, central memory, regulatory and stem cell-like memory cells were sorted via CD45RO/CCR7/CD25/CD127/CD95/CD27. Expressed TCRB transcripts were sequenced because the entire RNA isolate underwent reverse transcription. Libraries were prepared by immunoSEQ multiplex PCR; TCRdb keeps only in-frame clonotypes and omits some of them. The sample yields almost 350,000 clones, around a fifth seen once. Germline V gives CDR1 SGHRS, CDR2 YFSETQ. Trimming cost V 3 bases and J 6 bases; bases outside gene matches: 5. The CDR3 has 14 residues. Overall study findings and caveats: VDJ junctions sequenced from type 1 diabetes patients showed fewer insertions and more deletions. Among patients with Type 1 diabetes, TCRB CDR3s were moderately but significantly shorter in every one of the four CD4+ subsets.

Sequenced sample: naive CD4+ T cells from blood. This TCR was recovered from a woman aged 18 to 35 in good health. The genes are TRBV5-1 and TRBJ2-1; TRBD1 matches at 8 bases. The CDR3 spells CASSSTTGGNEQFF. CDR3 DNA: TGCGCCAGCAGCTCAACAACAGGGGGCAATGAGCAGTTCTTC.